The next 11 T cell receptor beta chains were all read from a single sample in a study of T cells in localized non-small cell lung cancer. The protocol was immunoSEQ multiplex PCR, while the TCRdb copy is restricted to in-frame clones and leaves out a portion. The sample has 52,000 or so clones, approximately 88% seen once; the top ten hold roughly a sixth. Sequenced material: peripheral blood mononuclear cells, taken before any cancer treatment. The receptors originated from a man between 40 and 75 years old with stage III lung adenocarcinoma.

The V call is TRBV6-5, the J call TRBJ1-2; the D gene is possibly TRBD1 (6 bases). Trimming pared 5 bases from V and 5 bases from J, leaving 15 bases between. Germline loops: CDR1 MNHEY, CDR2 SVGAGI. The CDR3 contains 14 residues. This CDR3 is CASSVNRDNYGYTF. The CDR3 coding sequence is TGTGCCAGCAGTGTCAACCGGGACAATTATGGCTACACCTTC.

The V call is TRBV6-1, the J call TRBJ2-5; no clear D. The CDR3 sequence is 14 residues long. Trimming took 2 bases from V and 2 from J, leaving 9 bases between them. The germline V gene encodes CDR1 MNHNS and CDR2 SASEGT. The CDR3 DNA sequence: TGTGCCAGCAGTGAAATGTACAGTCAAGAGACCCAGTACTTC. Protein: CASSEMYSQETQYF.

The chain employs TRBV6-5 and TRBJ2-7; no firm D call. The germline V gene has CDR1 MNHEY and CDR2 SVGAGI. The CDR3 loop spans 15 amino acids. The V end was cut by 0 bases, the J end by 3 bases, with 12 bases between. As DNA, the CDR3 is TGTGCCAGCAGTTACTCCCCAGTTGGCCTCTACGAGCAGTACTTC. Its translation: CASSYSPVGLYEQYF.

This clone showed up just a few times. In nucleotides, the CDR3 is TGTGCCAGTAGTATCGGGACACCCACTGAAGCTTTCTTT. This gives the protein CASSIGTPTEAFF. V and J are TRBV19 and TRBJ1-1; D is perhaps TRBD1 (6 bases). V shed 3 bases and J shed 4 bases, with 9 bases lying between them. The CDR3 has 13 residues. Germline values: CDR1 LNHDA, CDR2 SQIVND (reference sequence).

The chain uses TRBV7-2 and TRBJ1-5; D gene unclear. In germline, CDR1 is SGHTA, CDR2 FQGNSA. V lost 1 base and J 4 bases, leaving 11 bases between the germline ends. This CDR3 comprises 15 residues. The CDR3, as DNA: TGTGCCAGCAGCTTAGAATCTGCCCTTAATCAGCCCCAGCATTTT. It yields the protein CASSLESALNQPQHF.

CDR3: CASSFLDGPSNTIYF. CDR3 in DNA: TGTGCCAGCAGCTTCCTGGACGGGCCCTCAAACACCATATATTTT. The chain carries TRBV7-9 and TRBJ1-3; no clear D. V was shortened by 3 bases and J by 6 bases, with 15 bases between the two germline ends. This CDR3 region has 15 residues. CDR1 and CDR2 (germline): SEHNR, FQNEAQ (reference sequence).

This clone was observed a single time. The gene calls are TRBV9 and TRBJ1-1; no definite D call. Germline values: CDR1 SGDLS, CDR2 YYNGEE. V dropped 2 bases and J dropped 1 base, with 9 bases sitting between them. This CDR3 has 14 amino acids. In nucleotides, the CDR3 is TGTGCCAGCAGCGTTTACGGGGAGAACACTGAAGCTTTCTTT. Translated, it gives CASSVYGENTEAFF.

The chain uses TRBV5-1 and TRBJ1-5; D gene uncertain. The CDR3 is made up of 15 amino acids. CDR1 and CDR2 (germline): SGHRS, YFSETQ. Trimming stripped 0 bases from V and 0 bases from J, with 7 bases between. CDR3 amino acids: CASSLAGNSNQPQHF. CDR3 DNA: TGCGCCAGCAGCTTGGCGGGGAATAGCAATCAGCCCCAGCATTTT.

The chain recombines TRBV11-2 with TRBJ1-2; possible D gene TRBD1, 6 bases. CDR1 is SGHAT, CDR2 FQNNGV, per germline. The CDR3 runs 15 residues. V lost 0 bases, J lost 5 bases, and 13 bases lay in between. The CDR3 protein is CASSLELGGGYGYTF. The CDR3 nucleotides are TGTGCCAGCAGCTTAGAGTTGGGGGGCGGGTATGGCTACACCTTC.

This clone was counted a few times. The V gene is TRBV30, the J gene TRBJ2-2; D is perhaps TRBD1 or TRBD2 (5 bases each). Germline assignment: CDR1 GTSNPN and CDR2 SVGIG (reference sequence). The CDR3 has 14 amino acids. The ends were cut back, 4 bases at V and 0 bases at J, with 9 bases in the middle. CDR3 in DNA: TGTGCCTGGATAAAGGGACCGAACACCGGGGAGCTGTTTTTT. Translation gives CAWIKGPNTGELFF.

V usage is TRBV29-1 and J usage is TRBJ1-1, with TRBD1 identical over 8 bases. Germline V lookup: CDR1 SQVTM, CDR2 ANQGSEA. The CDR3 has 16 amino acids. Germline trimming cut 4 bases from V and 1 base from J; bases unmatched to any gene: 11. The CDR3 spells CSVGGGPGQGNTEAFF. In DNA, the CDR3 is TGCAGCGTTGGGGGGGGACCCGGACAGGGGAACACTGAAGCTTTCTTT.